The 17 T cell receptor beta chains listed next were all sequenced from one sample in a study of T cell responses to AZD1222 COVID-19 vaccine. Only in-frame clones appear in the TCRdb table, and some are missing; sequencing was by immunoSEQ multiplex PCR. The sample holds 150,000 to 200,000 clones, about 91% seen once. Sequenced material: peripheral blood, taken 28 days after the second AZD1222 dose. The origin of the receptors is an adult who received the AZD1222 COVID-19 vaccine.

This CDR3 reads CASSQERARDRAYGYTF. CDR3 sequence (DNA): TGCGCCAGCAGCCAAGAAAGAGCCAGGGACAGGGCTTATGGCTACACCTTC. The chain employs TRBV4-1 and TRBJ1-2, with 9 bases lining up with TRBD1. The CDR3 consists of 17 residues. The germline V gene has CDR1 MGHRA and CDR2 YSYEKL. The junction had 10 bases not matched to a gene; V was cut back by 0 bases and J by 5 bases.

This chain links TRBV27 with TRBJ2-3; D is ambiguous. In germline, CDR1 is MNHEY, CDR2 SMNVEV (reference sequence). Between the trimmed V and J ends, which lost 4 bases and 2 bases, there was a span of 16 bases. The CDR3 contains 16 residues. This chain's CDR3 is CASSSRPNTNTDTQYF. The CDR3 DNA sequence: TGTGCCAGCAGTTCTAGACCCAACACTAACACAGATACGCAGTATTTT.

The chain combines TRBV11-2 with TRBJ1-5; tentatively, D is TRBD1 (5 bases). This CDR3 is built from 17 residues. The ends were cut back, 2 bases at V and 1 base at J, with 15 bases in the middle. The germline CDR1 and CDR2 sequences are SGHAT and FQNNGV. CDR3 coding DNA: TGTGCCAGCAGCTTAAGACCGACAGCCCAAAGCAATCAGCCCCAGCATTTT. Translation: CASSLRPTAQSNQPQHF. Using reference TRBV11-2 and TRBJ1-5 for the parts outside the CDR3, the full variable domain is EAGVAQSPRYKIIEKRQSVAFWCNPISGHATLYWYQQILGQGPKLLIQFQNNGVVDDSQLPKDRFSAERLKGVDSTLKIQPAKLEDSAVYLCASSLRPTAQSNQPQHFGDGTRLSIL.

The chain is built from TRBV6-5 and TRBJ1-3, with TRBD1 as a possible D gene (5 bases). Between the trimmed V and J ends, which lost 10 bases and 4 bases, there was a span of 17 bases. Germline V lookup: CDR1 MNHEY, CDR2 SVGAGI. This CDR3 region has 14 residues. CDR3 region: CAISPGVRGNTIYF. As DNA, the CDR3 is TGTGCCATCTCGCCGGGGGTACGAGGAAACACCATATATTTT.

CDR3 protein: CASRGQPDTEAFF. For the CDR3, the DNA is TGCGCCAGCAGGGGACAGCCCGACACTGAAGCTTTCTTT. J is TRBJ1-1 and V is TRBV10-1; TRBD1 matches 7 bases. V shed 6 bases, J shed 3 bases, and the junction held 4 bases outside the gene matches. The CDR3 is 13 amino acids. CDR1 is WNHNN, CDR2 SYGVQD, per germline (reference sequence).

This rearrangement joins TRBV14 to TRBJ2-3; 9 nucleotides agree with TRBD1. Germline CDR1 SGHDN, CDR2 FVKESK. This CDR3 is built from 15 residues. The V gene end was trimmed by 4 bases and the J gene end by 2 bases; junction bases not matched to a gene: 4. The CDR3 reads CASSLGTGTTDTQYF. CDR3 nucleotides: TGTGCCAGCAGCCTGGGGACAGGGACCACAGATACGCAGTATTTT.

This clone was seen a few times. The chain carries TRBV12-3 or TRBV12-4 and TRBJ1-1; D is ambiguous. V was shortened by 3 bases and J by 5 bases, with 7 bases between the two germline ends. The CDR3 runs to 12 residues. The DNA of the CDR3 is TGTGCCAGCAGTTTCGAAGCTACTGAAGCTTTCTTT. As protein: CASSFEATEAFF.

V usage is TRBV4-1 and J usage is TRBJ2-1, with 13 positions matching TRBD2. CDR1 MGHRA and CDR2 YSYEKL come from the germline V gene. Germline trimming cut 0 bases from V and 5 bases from J; bases unmatched to any gene: 13. The CDR3 is 20 amino acids. CDR3 bases: TGCGCCAGCAGCCAAGATTCTCTTGGCGGACTAGCGGGGGAGGACAATGAGCAGTTCTTC. It codes for CASSQDSLGGLAGEDNEQFF.

V and J are TRBV28 and TRBJ2-2; TRBD1 might be the D (6 bases). Trimming cost V 4 bases and J 16 bases, with 31 bases left between them. In germline, CDR1 is MDHEN, CDR2 SYDVKM. The length of the CDR3 is 17 residues. In DNA form, the CDR3 reads TGTGCCAGCAGTTCTCAGGACAGCTCCGCTGGATCCGGTCGTCGGTTTTTT. Encoded protein: CASSSQDSSAGSGRRFF.

This rearrangement joins TRBV7-3 to TRBJ2-3; tentatively, D is TRBD2 (6 bases). Germline values: CDR1 SGHTA, CDR2 FQGTGA. The CDR3 extends over 15 amino acids. V lost 5 bases, J lost 0 bases, and 12 bases lay in between. This chain's CDR3 is CASSQLAASTDTQYF. The CDR3 region has the DNA TGTGCCAGCAGCCAACTAGCAGCTAGCACAGATACGCAGTATTTT.

The chain combines TRBV6-1 with TRBJ1-2; D might be TRBD1 (5 bases). V was trimmed by 6 bases and J by 8 bases, leaving 16 bases between them. Germline V gives CDR1 MNHNS, CDR2 SASEGT. The CDR3 spans 13 residues. The CDR3: CASRVKGKGGYTF. CDR3 coding DNA: TGTGCCAGCAGGGTCAAGGGGAAAGGGGGCTACACCTTC.

The V call is TRBV20-1, the J call TRBJ2-5; 10 bases fit TRBD1. V shed 3 bases and J 4 bases; nucleotides not matched to a gene: 5. CDR3 length: 14 amino acids. Germline lookup yields CDR1 DFQATT and CDR2 SNEGSKA (reference sequence). The CDR3 DNA reads as TGCAGTGCTAGTGGGGACAGGGGCTCAGAGACCCAGTACTTC. It yields the protein CSASGDRGSETQYF.

The rearrangement joins TRBV28 to TRBJ1-1; 7 nucleotides agree with TRBD1. From germline, CDR1 is MDHEN and CDR2 SYDVKM. Germline trimming cut 0 bases from V and 5 bases from J; bases unmatched to any gene: 6. This CDR3 has 15 residues. The CDR3 protein is CASSLWAGGRTEAFF. The CDR3 region has the DNA TGTGCCAGCAGTTTATGGGCAGGGGGGAGGACTGAAGCTTTCTTT.

The V gene is TRBV5-1, the J gene TRBJ2-1; 7 nucleotides align to TRBD1. The CDR3 totals 16 residues. J gave up 2 bases and V 4 bases, and 9 bases lay outside the gene matches. CDR1 SGHRS and CDR2 YFSETQ come from the germline V gene. The CDR3 sequence: CASSTQDRLAYNEQFF. The CDR3 DNA reads as TGCGCCAGCAGCACCCAGGACAGGCTGGCCTACAATGAGCAGTTCTTC. The whole variable domain, remainder taken from reference TRBV5-1 and TRBJ2-1, is KAGVTQTPRYLIKTRGQQVTLSCSPISGHRSVSWYQQTPGQGLQFLFEYFSETQRNKGNFPGRFSGRQFSNSRSEMNVSTLELGDSALYLCASSTQDRLAYNEQFFGPGTRLTVL.

The chain joins TRBV19 to TRBJ2-7; maybe TRBD1 (7 bases). The CDR3 is made up of 16 amino acids. V was clipped by 7 bases and J by 5 bases, with 24 bases between them. Germline CDR1 reads LNHDA; CDR2 reads SQIVND (reference sequence). DNA of the CDR3: TGTGCCAGTAAACCCAAGGCAGGGGGGTTTTCTGACGAGCAGTACTTC. The encoded protein is CASKPKAGGFSDEQYF.

V and J are TRBV5-1 and TRBJ2-2; 15 bases match TRBD2. The germline gives CDR1 SGHRS, CDR2 YFSETQ. The trim removed 4 bases at V and 5 bases at J, leaving 6 bases unmatched. CDR3 length: 17 amino acids. The CDR3 DNA reads as TGCGCCAGCAGCCTACCCGGGACTAGCGGGGGGACCGGGGAGCTGTTTTTT. Amino acid sequence: CASSLPGTSGGTGELFF.

The rearrangement links TRBV6-5 to TRBJ1-1; tentative D call: TRBD1 (5 bases). V dropped 5 bases and J dropped 2 bases, with 15 bases sitting between them. Germline V gene lookup returns CDR1 MNHEY and CDR2 SVGAGI. The CDR3 sequence is 15 residues long. The CDR3 reads CASSIQPQGNTEAFF. The CDR3 DNA reads TGTGCCAGCAGTATTCAACCTCAGGGTAACACTGAAGCTTTCTTT.